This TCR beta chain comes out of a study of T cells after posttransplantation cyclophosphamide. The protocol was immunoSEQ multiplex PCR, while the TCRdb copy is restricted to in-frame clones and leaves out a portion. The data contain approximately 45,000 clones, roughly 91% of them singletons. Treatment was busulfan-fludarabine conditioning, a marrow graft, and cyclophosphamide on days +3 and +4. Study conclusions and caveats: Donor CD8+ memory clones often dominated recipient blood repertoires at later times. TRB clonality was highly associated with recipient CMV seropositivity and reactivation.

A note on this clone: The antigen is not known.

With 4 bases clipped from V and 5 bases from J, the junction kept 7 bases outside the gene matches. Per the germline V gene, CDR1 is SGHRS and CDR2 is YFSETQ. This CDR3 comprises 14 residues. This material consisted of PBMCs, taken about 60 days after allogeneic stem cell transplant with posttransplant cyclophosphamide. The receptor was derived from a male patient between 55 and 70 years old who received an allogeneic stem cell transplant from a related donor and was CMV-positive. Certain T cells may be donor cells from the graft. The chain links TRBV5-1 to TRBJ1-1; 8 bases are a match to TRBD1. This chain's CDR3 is CASSPQTGVTEAFF. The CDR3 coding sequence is TGCGCCAGCAGCCCACAGACAGGGGTGACTGAAGCTTTCTTT.